This note documents a single T cell receptor (beta chain) sequence. It has no known antigen specificity. It has no much larger one-base neighbor in the sample; base qualities were not kept. Cut back by 4 bases and 1 base, the V and J ends lie 13 bases apart. The CDR3 contains 15 residues, cysteine and phenylalanine counted. Just CDR3 DNA is preserved here, 45 bases in frame from base 1. The germline V gene provides CDR1 SGHTA and CDR2 FQGNSA. The sample belongs to a study of T cells in Graves' hyperthyroidism and ophthalmopathy (dated by TCRdb to the late 2010s). Regarding the study in general: A discovery cohort of roughly 100 patients, 43 with Graves' ophthalmopathy and about 58 with stable Graves' hyperthyroidism, was used to find distinguishing TCR V-J signatures. Thyroid tissue and blood T-cell repertoires from six Graves' hyperthyroidism patients were also compared in the study. The paper reports TCR Vbeta CDR3 sequencing of some 140 peripheral blood samples: over 40 ophthalmopathy, approximately 74 hyperthyroidism and approximately 17 progressor patients. After sampling, hyperthyroidism patients received methimazole starting at 30 mg daily, and ophthalmopathy patients received high-dose intravenous methylprednisolone. Prospective prediction of ophthalmopathy was tested in an independent validation cohort of under 20 hyperthyroidism patients and 17 patients who later progressed to ophthalmopathy. The 90 or so discovery patients were randomly split 7:3 into training and test sets. What the research found in general, with its limitations: Ophthalmopathy was separated from stable hyperthyroidism by a 13 V-J signature model, with about 86% sensitivity and roughly 84% specificity obtained in cross-validation and 80%/75% obtained in testing. Most expanded thyroid clonotypes (frequency above 0.001) were also found in blood, which suggests that blood repertoires may mirror thyroid immune responses. No statistical method was used to fix the sample size in advance, and group allocation was not hidden from the investigators. In validation, progression to ophthalmopathy was predicted by the model with roughly 69% sensitivity and nearly 75% specificity, a median of around 5.9 months before onset.

Any patient with an uncontrolled infection, another autoimmune disease, pregnancy or lactation was excluded. Clinical symptoms, serum thyroxine and TRAb, thyroid ultrasound, and orbital computed tomography formed the basis for the diagnoses. Trizol reagent was used to extract total RNA, and RNA quality was then checked on an Agilent 2100 Bioanalyzer. TCR beta CDR3 regions were amplified from RNA transcripts. For the first round of RT-PCR on the TCR CDR3, the HTBI primer set was used together with the Qiagen OneStep RT-PCR kit. Libraries were constructed in a second round of multiplex PCR, after which size selection and purification were performed. Paired-end sequencing of the libraries was performed with 100 bp reads on an Illumina HiSeq2000. The source study handled its data this way. SOAPnuke was used to process the raw data, throwing out any read that contained adapters or uncalled bases, had a mean Phred below 15, or lacked an exact constant-primer or identifier match. High-quality paired reads were merged with COPE v1.2.5, and unique nucleotide sequences were defined as clonotypes. Clonotypes were aligned to IMGT TRBV, TRBD and TRBJ reference segments using MiTCR v1.1. Only V-J combinations with frequency above 0.0001, covering approximately 99% of repertoires, were analysed. The TCS score was defined as the ratio of F50 (clonal expansion) to E x V (chaos), calculated using BLOSUM62-based TCRdist between CDR3 peptides within each V-J. Welch's t-statistics and random forest reduced 500 to 650 V-J features to under 15, which were used in a naive Bayes classifier (R e1071). The similarity between thyroid and blood repertoires was quantified using the Morisita-Horn index. TCRdb passed the public sequencing reads through fastp at Q25 and MiXCR, retaining productive beta sequences. Records with the same CDR3 protein are collapsed into one entry carrying the most frequent genes and DNA. The V and J calls were determined by TCRdb, not by the authors. Recorded for this sample are roughly 500,000 distinct CDR3 sequences; approximately 49% of them occurred a single time. The ten largest clones take up about 43% of the sample.

Recombination connected TRBV7-2 to TRBJ1-1; a confident D gene designation cannot be given. This TCR came from an adult woman with Graves' disease, either hyperthyroidism or ophthalmopathy (not recorded which). Sequenced sample: peripheral blood or thyroid tissue (not recorded which). The CDR3 corresponds to CASSWSGHPNTEAFF. The DNA sequence is TGTGCCAGCAGCTGGAGCGGGCACCCGAACACTGAAGCTTTCTTT.